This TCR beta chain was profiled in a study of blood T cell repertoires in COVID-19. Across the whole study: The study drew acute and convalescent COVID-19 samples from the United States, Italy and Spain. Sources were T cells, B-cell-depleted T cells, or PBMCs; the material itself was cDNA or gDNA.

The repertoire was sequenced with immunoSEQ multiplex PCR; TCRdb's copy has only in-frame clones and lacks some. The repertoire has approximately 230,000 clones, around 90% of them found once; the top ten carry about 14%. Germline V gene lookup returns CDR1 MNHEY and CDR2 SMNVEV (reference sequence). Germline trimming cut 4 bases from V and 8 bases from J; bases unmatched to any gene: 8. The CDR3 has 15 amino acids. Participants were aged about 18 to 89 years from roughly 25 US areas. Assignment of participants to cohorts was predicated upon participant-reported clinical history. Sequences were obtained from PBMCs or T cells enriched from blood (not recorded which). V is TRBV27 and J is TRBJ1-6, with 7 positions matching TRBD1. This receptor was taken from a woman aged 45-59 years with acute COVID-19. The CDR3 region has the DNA TGTGCCAGCAGTTCTTTCCGGGACAGAGATTCACCCCTCCACTTT. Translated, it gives CASSSFRDRDSPLHF.